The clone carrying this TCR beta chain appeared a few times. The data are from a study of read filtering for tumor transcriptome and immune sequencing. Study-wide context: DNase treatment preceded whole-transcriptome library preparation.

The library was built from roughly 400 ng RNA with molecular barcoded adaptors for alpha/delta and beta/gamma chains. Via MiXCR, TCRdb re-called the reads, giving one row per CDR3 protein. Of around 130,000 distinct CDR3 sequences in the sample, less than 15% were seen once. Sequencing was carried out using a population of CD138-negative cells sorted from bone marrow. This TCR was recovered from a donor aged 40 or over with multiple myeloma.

CDR3 in DNA: TGTGCCAGCAGCGTTTACAGGAACGGCTACACCTTC. Residues: CASSVYRNGYTF. The chain couples TRBV5-6 to TRBJ1-2; D may be TRBD1 (5 bases). V shed 4 bases and J shed 8 bases, with 12 bases lying between them. The CDR3 extends over 12 amino acids. In germline, CDR1 is SGHDT, CDR2 YYEEEE.